This T cell receptor (beta chain) is drawn from a study of OX40 agonist ivuxolimab in advanced cancers. The J segment lost 8 bases and the V segment lost 4 bases, leaving 16 bases of the junction unmatched. The V gene's germline CDR1 is SGHDT and CDR2 YYEEEE. The length of the CDR3 is 16 residues. TCRdb's copy holds only in-frame clones and misses some; the assay was immunoSEQ multiplex PCR. The sample carries about 52,000 clones, 70% to 85% recorded once. The source of this sequence is an adult with an advanced solid tumor such as melanoma, head and neck, liver or kidney cancer. The chain uses TRBV5-6 and TRBJ2-5; 8 bases are a match to TRBD2. Specimen: CD4+ or CD8+ T cells sorted from blood, collected in a trial of the OX40 agonist ivuxolimab. The CDR3 DNA reads TGTGCCAGCAGCCGCTATGGGCGGGGGGTTCCCGAAACCCAGTACTTC. Protein product: CASSRYGRGVPETQYF.